Below, one TCR beta chain is given with its context. The data were obtained in a study of blood T cell repertoires in COVID-19. Across the whole study: PBMCs, B-cell-depleted T cells, or T cells provided the cDNA or gDNA that made up the material.

CDR3 length equals 14 residues. CDR1 is SGDLS and CDR2 is YYNGEE in the germline V gene. The V segment lost 0 bases and the J segment 9 bases; nucleotides outside the gene matches: 2. Original analysis: Amplifying reference gene primers gave estimates of nucleated cell counts. Only in-frame clones appear in the TCRdb table, and some are missing; sequencing was by immunoSEQ multiplex PCR. V and J calls and clone size are given by that table; D and trimming were obtained from the DNA. The table records about 260,000 clones, 85% to 90% of them present only once. The specimen sequenced was peripheral blood. The chain uses TRBV9 and TRBJ2-1, with 11 bases fitting TRBD2. The source is a woman in her thirties or forties who had recovered from COVID-19. CDR3 in amino acids: CASSVVLAGAEQFF. CDR3 bases: TGTGCCAGCAGCGTAGTACTAGCGGGGGCTGAGCAGTTCTTC.